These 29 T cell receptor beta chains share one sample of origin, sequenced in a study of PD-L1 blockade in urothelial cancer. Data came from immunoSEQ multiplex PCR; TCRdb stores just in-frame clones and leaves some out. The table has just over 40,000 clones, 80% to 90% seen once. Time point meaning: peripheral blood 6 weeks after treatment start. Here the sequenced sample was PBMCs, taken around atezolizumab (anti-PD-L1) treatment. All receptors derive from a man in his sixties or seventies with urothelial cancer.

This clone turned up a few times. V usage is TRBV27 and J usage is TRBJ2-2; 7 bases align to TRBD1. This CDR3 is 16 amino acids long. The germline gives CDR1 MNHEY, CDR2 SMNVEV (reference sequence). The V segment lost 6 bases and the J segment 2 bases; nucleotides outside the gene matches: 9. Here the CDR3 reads CASSLRGTDNTGELFF. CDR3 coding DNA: TGTGCCAGCAGCCTAAGGGGGACAGACAACACCGGGGAGCTGTTTTTT.

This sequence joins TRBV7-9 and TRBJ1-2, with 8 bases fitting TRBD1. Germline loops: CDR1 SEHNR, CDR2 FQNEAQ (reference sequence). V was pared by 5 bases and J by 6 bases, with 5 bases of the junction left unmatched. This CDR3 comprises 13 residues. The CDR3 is CASSARTGNGYTF. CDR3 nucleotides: TGTGCCAGCAGCGCACGGACAGGGAATGGCTACACCTTC.

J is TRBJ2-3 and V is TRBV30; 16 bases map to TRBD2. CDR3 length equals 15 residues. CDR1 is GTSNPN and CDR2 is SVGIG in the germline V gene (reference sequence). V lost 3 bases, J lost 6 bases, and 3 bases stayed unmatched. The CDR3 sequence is CAWRGLAGGSDTQYF. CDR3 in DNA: TGTGCCTGGAGGGGACTAGCGGGAGGGTCGGATACGCAGTATTTT.

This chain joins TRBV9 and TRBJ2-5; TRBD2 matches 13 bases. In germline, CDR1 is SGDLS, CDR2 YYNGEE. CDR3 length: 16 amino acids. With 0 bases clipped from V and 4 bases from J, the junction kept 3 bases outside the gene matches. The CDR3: CASSVGTSGSRETQYF. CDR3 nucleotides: TGTGCCAGCAGCGTAGGGACTAGCGGGAGTCGAGAGACCCAGTACTTC.

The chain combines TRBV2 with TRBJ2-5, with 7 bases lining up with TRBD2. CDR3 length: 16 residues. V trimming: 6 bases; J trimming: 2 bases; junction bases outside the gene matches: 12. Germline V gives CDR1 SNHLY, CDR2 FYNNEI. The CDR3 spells CASSGGSGLGQETQYF. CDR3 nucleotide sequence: TGTGCCAGCAGCGGGGGGTCCGGGCTCGGACAAGAGACCCAGTACTTC.

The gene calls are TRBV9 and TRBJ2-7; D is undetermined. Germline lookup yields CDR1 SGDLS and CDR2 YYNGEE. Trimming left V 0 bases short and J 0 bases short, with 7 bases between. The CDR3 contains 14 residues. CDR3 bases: TGTGCCAGCAGCGTAGCGGCAGGCTCCTACGAGCAGTACTTC. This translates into CASSVAAGSYEQYF.

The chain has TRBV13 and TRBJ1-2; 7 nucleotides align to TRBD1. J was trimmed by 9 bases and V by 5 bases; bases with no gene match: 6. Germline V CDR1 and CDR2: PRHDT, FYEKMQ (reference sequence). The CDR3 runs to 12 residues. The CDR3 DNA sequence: TGTGCCAGCAGCCCTTCACAGGGGAGCTACACCTTC. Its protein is CASSPSQGSYTF.

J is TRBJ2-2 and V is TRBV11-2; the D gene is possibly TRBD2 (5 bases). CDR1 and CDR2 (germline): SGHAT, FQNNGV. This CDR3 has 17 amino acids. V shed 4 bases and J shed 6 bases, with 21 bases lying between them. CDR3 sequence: CASSSVVAGYVSGELFF. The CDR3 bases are TGTGCCAGCAGCTCCGTCGTTGCGGGTTACGTTTCCGGGGAGCTGTTTTTT. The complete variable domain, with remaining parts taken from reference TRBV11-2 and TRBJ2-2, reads EAGVAQSPRYKIIEKRQSVAFWCNPISGHATLYWYQQILGQGPKLLIQFQNNGVVDDSQLPKDRFSAERLKGVDSTLKIQPAKLEDSAVYLCASSSVVAGYVSGELFFGEGSRLTVL.

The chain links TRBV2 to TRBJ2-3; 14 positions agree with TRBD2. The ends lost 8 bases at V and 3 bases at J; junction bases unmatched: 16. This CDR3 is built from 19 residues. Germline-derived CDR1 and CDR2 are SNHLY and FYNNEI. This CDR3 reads CASSEPGLAGVQVTDTQYF. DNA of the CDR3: TGTGCCAGCTCAGAACCGGGACTAGCGGGAGTTCAAGTTACAGATACGCAGTATTTT.

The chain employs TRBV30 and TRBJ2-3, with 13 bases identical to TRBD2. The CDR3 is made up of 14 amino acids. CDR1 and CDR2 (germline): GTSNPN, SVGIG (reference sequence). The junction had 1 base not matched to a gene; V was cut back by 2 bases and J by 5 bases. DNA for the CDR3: TGTGCCTGGAGTCGGACTAGCGGGAGAGATACGCAGTATTTT. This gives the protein CAWSRTSGRDTQYF. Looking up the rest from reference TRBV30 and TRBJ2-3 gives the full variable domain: SQTIHQWPATLVQPVGSPLSLECTVEGTSNPNLYWYRQAAGRGLQLLFYSVGIGQISSEVPQNLSASRPQDRQFILSSKKLLLSDSGFYLCAWSRTSGRDTQYFGPGTRLTVL.

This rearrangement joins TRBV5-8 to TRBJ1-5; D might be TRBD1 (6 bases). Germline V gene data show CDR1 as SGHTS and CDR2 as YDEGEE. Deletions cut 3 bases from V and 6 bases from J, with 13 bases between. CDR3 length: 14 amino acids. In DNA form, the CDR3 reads TGTGCCAGCAGCTCCTACAGGGCGAGTCAGCCCCAGCATTTT. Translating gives CASSSYRASQPQHF.

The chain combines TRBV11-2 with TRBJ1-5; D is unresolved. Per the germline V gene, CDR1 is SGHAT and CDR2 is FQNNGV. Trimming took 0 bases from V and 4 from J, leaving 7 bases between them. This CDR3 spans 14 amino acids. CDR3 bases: TGTGCCAGCAGCTTAGAGGGAGCGAATCAGCCCCAGCATTTT. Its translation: CASSLEGANQPQHF.

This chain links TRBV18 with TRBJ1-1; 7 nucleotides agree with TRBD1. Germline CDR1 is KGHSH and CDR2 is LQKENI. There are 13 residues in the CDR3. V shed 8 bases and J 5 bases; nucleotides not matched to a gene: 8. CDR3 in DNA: TGTGCCAGCGGTCCAACGACAGGGACTGAAGCTTTCTTT. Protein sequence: CASGPTTGTEAFF.

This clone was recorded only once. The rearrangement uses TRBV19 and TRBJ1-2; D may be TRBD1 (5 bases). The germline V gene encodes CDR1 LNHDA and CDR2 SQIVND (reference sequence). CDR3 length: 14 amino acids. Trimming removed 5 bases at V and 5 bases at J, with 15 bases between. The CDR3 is CASSPGQGEYGYTF. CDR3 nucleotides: TGTGCCAGTAGTCCAGGGCAGGGCGAGTATGGCTACACCTTC.

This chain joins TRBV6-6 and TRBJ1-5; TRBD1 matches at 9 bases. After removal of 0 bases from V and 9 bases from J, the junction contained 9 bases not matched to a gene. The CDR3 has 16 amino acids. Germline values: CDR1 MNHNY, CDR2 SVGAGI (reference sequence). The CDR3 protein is CASSYSSGTGPLPQHF. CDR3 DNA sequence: TGTGCCAGCAGTTACTCGTCGGGGACAGGGCCCTTGCCCCAGCATTTT.

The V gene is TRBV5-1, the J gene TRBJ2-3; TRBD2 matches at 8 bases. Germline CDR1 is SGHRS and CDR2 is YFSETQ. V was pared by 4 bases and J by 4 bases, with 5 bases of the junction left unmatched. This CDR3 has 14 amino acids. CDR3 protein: CASSLQAGADTQYF. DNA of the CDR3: TGCGCCAGCAGCCTGCAAGCGGGAGCAGATACGCAGTATTTT.

The chain's CDR3 is CASSRDRVWYGYTF. The DNA of the CDR3 is TGCGCCAGCAGCCGGGACAGGGTATGGTATGGCTACACCTTC. V is TRBV4-1 and J is TRBJ1-2, with 9 bases identical to TRBD1. CDR1 and CDR2 (germline): MGHRA, YSYEKL. Unmatched junction bases numbered 5, after V lost 4 bases and J lost 5 bases. The CDR3 loop spans 14 amino acids.

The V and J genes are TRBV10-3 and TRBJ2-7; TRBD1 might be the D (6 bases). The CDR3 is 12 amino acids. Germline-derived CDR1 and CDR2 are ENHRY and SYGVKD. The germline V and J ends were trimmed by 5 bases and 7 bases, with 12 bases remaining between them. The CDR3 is CAISTSTGEQYF. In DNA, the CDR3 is TGTGCCATCAGTACAAGTACAGGGGAGCAGTACTTC.

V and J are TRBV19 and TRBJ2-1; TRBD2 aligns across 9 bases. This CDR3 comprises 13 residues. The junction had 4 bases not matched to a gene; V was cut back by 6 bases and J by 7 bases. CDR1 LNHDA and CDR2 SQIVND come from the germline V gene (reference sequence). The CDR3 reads CASRVAGVNEQFF. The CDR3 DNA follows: TGTGCCAGTAGGGTAGCGGGAGTAAATGAGCAGTTCTTC.

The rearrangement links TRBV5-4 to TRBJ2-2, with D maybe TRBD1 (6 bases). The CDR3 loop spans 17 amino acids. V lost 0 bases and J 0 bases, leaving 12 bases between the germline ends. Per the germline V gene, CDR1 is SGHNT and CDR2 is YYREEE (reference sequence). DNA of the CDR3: TGTGCCAGCAGCTTGGTTAACAGGGTGGCGAACACCGGGGAGCTGTTTTTT. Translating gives CASSLVNRVANTGELFF.

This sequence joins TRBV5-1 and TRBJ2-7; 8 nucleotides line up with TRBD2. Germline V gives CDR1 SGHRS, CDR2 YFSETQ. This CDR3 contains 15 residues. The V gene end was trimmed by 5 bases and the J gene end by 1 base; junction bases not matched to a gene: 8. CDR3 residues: CASRGLAGTSYEQYF. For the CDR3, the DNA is TGCGCCAGCAGGGGGTTAGCGGGGACATCCTACGAGCAGTACTTC.

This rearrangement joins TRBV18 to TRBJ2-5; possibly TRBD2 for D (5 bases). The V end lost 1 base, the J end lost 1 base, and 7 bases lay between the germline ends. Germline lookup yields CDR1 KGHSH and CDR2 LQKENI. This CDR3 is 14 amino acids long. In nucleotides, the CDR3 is TGTGCCAGCTCACCACGTACTAGCCAAGAGACCCAGTACTTC. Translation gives CASSPRTSQETQYF. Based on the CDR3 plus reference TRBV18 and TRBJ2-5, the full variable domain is NAGVMQNPRHLVRRRGQEARLRCSPMKGHSHVYWYRQLPEEGLKFMVYLQKENIIDESGMPKERFSAEFPKEGPSILRIQQVVRGDSAAYFCASSPRTSQETQYFGPGTRLLVL.

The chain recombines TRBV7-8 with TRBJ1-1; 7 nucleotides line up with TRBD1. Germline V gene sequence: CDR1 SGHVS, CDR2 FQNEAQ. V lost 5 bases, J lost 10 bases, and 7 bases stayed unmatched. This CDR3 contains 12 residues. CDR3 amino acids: CASSPPRTGAFF. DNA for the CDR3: TGTGCCAGCAGCCCCCCCCGGACAGGAGCTTTCTTT.

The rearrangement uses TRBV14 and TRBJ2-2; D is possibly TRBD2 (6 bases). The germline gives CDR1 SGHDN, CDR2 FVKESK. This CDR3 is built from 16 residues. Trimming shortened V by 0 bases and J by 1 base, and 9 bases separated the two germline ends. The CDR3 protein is CASSQEISGNTGELFF. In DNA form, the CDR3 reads TGTGCCAGCAGCCAAGAAATTAGCGGGAACACCGGGGAGCTGTTTTTT. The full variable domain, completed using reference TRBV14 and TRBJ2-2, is EAGVTQFPSHSVIEKGQTVTLRCDPISGHDNLYWYRRVMGKEIKFLLHFVKESKQDESGMPNNRFLAERTGGTYSTLKVQPAELEDSGVYFCASSQEISGNTGELFFGEGSRLTVL.

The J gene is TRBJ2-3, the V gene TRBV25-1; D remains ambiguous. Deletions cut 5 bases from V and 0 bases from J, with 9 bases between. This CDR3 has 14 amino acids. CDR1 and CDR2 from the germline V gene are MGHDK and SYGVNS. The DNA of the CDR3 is TGTGCCAGCAGTCCGGTGGTAAGCACAGATACGCAGTATTTT. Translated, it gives CASSPVVSTDTQYF.

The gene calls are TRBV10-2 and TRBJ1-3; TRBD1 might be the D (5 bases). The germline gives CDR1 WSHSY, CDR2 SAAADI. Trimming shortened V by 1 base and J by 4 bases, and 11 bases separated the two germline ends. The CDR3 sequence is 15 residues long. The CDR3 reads CASSELGVSGNTIYF. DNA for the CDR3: TGCGCCAGCAGTGAGTTAGGGGTTTCAGGAAACACCATATATTTT.

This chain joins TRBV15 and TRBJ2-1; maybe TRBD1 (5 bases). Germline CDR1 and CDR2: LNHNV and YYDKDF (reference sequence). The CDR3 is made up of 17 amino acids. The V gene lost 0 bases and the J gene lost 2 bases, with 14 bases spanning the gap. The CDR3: CATSRDIRQYPYNEQFF. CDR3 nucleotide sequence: TGTGCCACCAGCAGAGATATCCGACAGTATCCCTACAATGAGCAGTTCTTC.

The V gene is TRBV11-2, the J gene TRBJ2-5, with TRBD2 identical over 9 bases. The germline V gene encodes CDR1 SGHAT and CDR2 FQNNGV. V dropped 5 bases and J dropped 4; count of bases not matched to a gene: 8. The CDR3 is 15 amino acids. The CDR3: CASSPGELAGETQYF. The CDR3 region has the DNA TGTGCCAGCAGCCCAGGGGAACTAGCGGGAGAGACCCAGTACTTC.

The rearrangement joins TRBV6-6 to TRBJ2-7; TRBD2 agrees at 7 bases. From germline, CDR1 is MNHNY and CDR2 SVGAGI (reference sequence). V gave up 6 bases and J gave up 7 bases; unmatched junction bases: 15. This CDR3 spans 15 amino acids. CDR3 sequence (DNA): TGTGCCAGCAGGCGGGACGGGGGGAGTCCGGGAGAGCAGTACTTC. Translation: CASRRDGGSPGEQYF.